The T cell receptor beta chain described here comes from a study of cytomegalovirus exposure and HLA in healthy donors. As for the study in general: An analysis done earlier identified fewer than 140 million unique TCR beta sequences from about 180 million T cells. Membership in the Caucasian-associated ancestry cluster was found for 75% to 85% of fewer than 450 genotyped donors. HLA-typed donors were the source of around 77 million unique TCRs held in an early data release.

There are 14 residues in the CDR3. The germline CDR1 and CDR2 sequences are SGHTA and FQGNSA. V lost 4 bases and J lost 4; bases outside the gene matches: 7. PCR employed 60 Vbeta and 13 Jbeta primers. Measured with immunoSEQ multiplex PCR; TCRdb has only the in-frame clones, and not every one. The data hold about 160,000 clones, with roughly 80% observed a single time. Healthy bone marrow donors made up the donors. This sequence was found in a male donor in good health and CMV-seropositive. Material for sequencing was PBMCs. The chain joins TRBV7-2 to TRBJ2-7, with TRBD2 matching 7 bases. The CDR3 here is CASSYPGGTYEQYF. CDR3 bases: TGTGCCAGCAGCTATCCGGGGGGTACTTACGAGCAGTACTTC. Full variable domain (missing parts from reference TRBV7-2 and TRBJ2-7): GAGVSQSPSNKVTEKGKDVELRCDPISGHTALYWYRQSLGQGLEFLIYFQGNSAPDKSGLPSDRFSAERTGGSVSTLTIQRTQQEDSAVYLCASSYPGGTYEQYFGPGTRLTVT.